The present T cell receptor beta chain was sequenced within a study of T cells in Graves' hyperthyroidism and ophthalmopathy. Subjects aged 18 to 65 presented with newly diagnosed hyperthyroidism of less than 2 months' duration. This clonotype appeared many times. Its matching antigen is unknown. Whole-study findings and limits: Most clonotypes that expanded in the thyroid above 0.001 also showed up in blood.

Amplified TCR beta CDR3 regions came from RNA transcripts. Initially, a first-round RT-PCR of the TCR CDR3 employed the HTBI primer set. MiXCR, run by TCRdb on the multiplex PCR reads, gives a single entry per CDR3 protein. The table has around 620,000 distinct CDR3 sequences, about 17% seen once. The receptor was isolated from a woman in her twenties or thirties with Graves' hyperthyroidism. The sequencing sample was made of blood.

CDR3 protein: CASSSTDSTDTQYF. The DNA for the CDR3 is TGTGCCAGCAGCTCCACTGACAGCACAGATACGCAGTATTTT. V gene TRBV7-9 combines with J gene TRBJ2-3; D gene uncertain. CDR3 length equals 14 residues. Trimming took 4 bases from V and 0 from J, leaving 8 bases between them. Germline loops: CDR1 SEHNR, CDR2 FQNEAQ (reference sequence).